The text below deals with one T cell receptor (beta chain). CDR1 is SEHNR and CDR2 is FQNEAQ in the germline V gene (reference sequence). The CDR3 has 15 residues. V was clipped by 4 bases and J by 4 bases; unmatched bases: 6. This sample was included in a study of regulatory T cells in long-lasting Graves disease. Time point here: newly diagnosed GD, antithyroid drugs for less than 3 months. The TCR library used RNA extracted from PBMCs. Arm-PCR with iRepertoire HTBI primers amplified the CDR3 regions for these TCR beta libraries. TCRdb re-called the multiplex PCR reads through MiXCR, storing one row per CDR3 protein. Found here are about 420,000 distinct CDR3 sequences, roughly 17% of them singletons; the top ten hold around a quarter. These data also formed part of another study, on T cells in Graves' hyperthyroidism and ophthalmopathy.

Here the sequenced sample was peripheral blood mononuclear cells (PBMCs), taken at new diagnosis, from a patient treated with antithyroid drugs. The chain combines TRBV7-9 with TRBJ1-4, with 7 bases identical to TRBD1. The sequence derives from a woman younger than 35 with Graves disease. In DNA, the CDR3 is TGTGCCAGCAGCTCGCTCCAGGGGGTTAATGAAAAACTGTTTTTT. It codes for CASSSLQGVNEKLFF.